The rows below give T cell receptor beta chains drawn from one sample of a study of early T cells in non-severe SARS-CoV-2 infection. TCRdb recomputed calls from the 5' RACE reads with MiXCR, one row per CDR3 protein. The table has 70,000 to 80,000 distinct CDR3 sequences, around an eighth seen once. The sequences come from whole blood, collected at baseline. The source is an adult who was a healthcare worker with PCR-confirmed SARS-CoV-2 infection or an uninfected control (not recorded which). Each CDR3 is given with its conserved first and last residue. The order of the fields is J gene, V gene, clone size, D gene, CDR3 protein, CDR3 DNA. A D gene is named only where the DNA matches it firmly. For some rows the clone size is stated as once, few or many, or as a class when expanded; others skip it.

j_call: TRBJ1-5
v_call: TRBV7-2
clone_size: .
d_call: .
cdr3_aa: CASSLGSGQPQHF
cdr3_nt: TGTGCCAGCAGCTTAGGGTCCGGCCAGCCCCAGCATTTT

j_call: TRBJ2-7
v_call: TRBV10-1
clone_size: .
d_call: .
cdr3_aa: CASSEYRTPPYEQYF
cdr3_nt: TGCGCCAGCAGTGAGTACCGCACACCGCCCTACGAGCAGTACTTC

j_call: TRBJ2-3
v_call: TRBV11-2
clone_size: .
d_call: .
cdr3_aa: CASSLKGGDTQYF
cdr3_nt: TGTGCCAGCAGCTTAAAGGGTGGGGATACGCAGTATTTT

j_call: TRBJ1-6
v_call: TRBV7-9
clone_size: many
d_call: .
cdr3_aa: CASSLAVGYNSPLHF
cdr3_nt: TGTGCCAGCAGCTTAGCTGTAGGGTATAACTCACCCCTCCACTTT

j_call: TRBJ1-1
v_call: TRBV5-1
clone_size: many
d_call: .
cdr3_aa: CASSPNRGEAFF
cdr3_nt: TGCGCCAGCAGCCCAAATAGGGGTGAAGCTTTCTTT

j_call: TRBJ2-3
v_call: TRBV5-5
clone_size: .
d_call: TRBD2
cdr3_aa: CASSSGPTSGAYTDTQYF
cdr3_nt: TGTGCCAGCAGCTCTGGACCTACTAGCGGGGCATACACAGATACGCAGTATTTT

j_call: TRBJ2-7
v_call: TRBV13
clone_size: many
d_call: .
cdr3_aa: CASSSGTGDYEQYF
cdr3_nt: TGTGCCAGCAGCAGTGGGACGGGAGATTACGAGCAGTACTTC

j_call: TRBJ1-1
v_call: TRBV6-2/TRBV6-3
clone_size: few
d_call: TRBD1
cdr3_aa: CASSYSTGSAEAFF
cdr3_nt: TGTGCCAGCAGTTACTCGACAGGGTCTGCTGAAGCTTTCTTT

j_call: TRBJ2-7
v_call: TRBV4-2
clone_size: .
d_call: .
cdr3_aa: CASSARTGGYYEQYF
cdr3_nt: TGTGCCAGCAGCGCCCGTACAGGCGGCTACTACGAGCAGTACTTC

j_call: TRBJ2-1
v_call: TRBV6-6
clone_size: many
d_call: .
cdr3_aa: CASSYYDEQFF
cdr3_nt: TGTGCCAGCAGTTACTATGATGAGCAGTTCTTC

j_call: TRBJ2-6
v_call: TRBV29-1
clone_size: .
d_call: .
cdr3_aa: CSVEDRAGAGANVLTF
cdr3_nt: TGCAGCGTTGAAGATCGCGCAGGGGCTGGGGCCAACGTCCTGACTTTC

j_call: TRBJ2-5
v_call: TRBV9
clone_size: .
d_call: TRBD2
cdr3_aa: CASSIGTSGGETQYF
cdr3_nt: TGTGCCAGCAGCATCGGGACTAGCGGCGGAGAGACCCAGTACTTC

j_call: TRBJ2-5
v_call: TRBV6-6
clone_size: many
d_call: TRBD2
cdr3_aa: CASSYTGGAETQYF
cdr3_nt: TGTGCCAGCAGTTACACCGGGGGGGCGGAGACCCAGTACTTC

j_call: TRBJ1-5
v_call: TRBV29-1
clone_size: few
d_call: TRBD1
cdr3_aa: CSAAGGYSNQPQHF
cdr3_nt: TGCAGCGCGGCAGGGGGCTATAGCAATCAGCCCCAGCATTTT

j_call: TRBJ2-3
v_call: TRBV10-3
clone_size: few
d_call: .
cdr3_aa: CAISQPYQASRNTQYF
cdr3_nt: TGTGCCATCAGCCAACCTTACCAGGCCTCTCGGAATACGCAGTATTTT

j_call: TRBJ2-1
v_call: TRBV15
clone_size: many
d_call: .
cdr3_aa: CATSTPRDTQGSYNEQFF
cdr3_nt: TGTGCCACCAGCACCCCCCGGGATACGCAGGGGTCCTACAATGAGCAGTTCTTC

j_call: TRBJ2-4
v_call: TRBV6-6
clone_size: few
d_call: .
cdr3_aa: CASSYGDQNIQYF
cdr3_nt: TGTGCCAGCAGTTATGGTGACCAAAACATTCAGTACTTC

j_call: TRBJ1-4
v_call: TRBV10-3
clone_size: few
d_call: .
cdr3_aa: CAISESNNEKLFF
cdr3_nt: TGTGCCATCAGTGAGTCGAACAATGAAAAACTGTTTTTT

j_call: TRBJ2-5
v_call: TRBV29-1
clone_size: .
d_call: .
cdr3_aa: CSVEDRFRVEETQYF
cdr3_nt: TGCAGCGTTGAAGATCGTTTTAGGGTTGAAGAGACCCAGTACTTC

j_call: TRBJ1-1
v_call: TRBV29-1
clone_size: many
d_call: .
cdr3_aa: CSVSETGNTEAFF
cdr3_nt: TGCAGCGTTTCCGAGACAGGGAACACTGAAGCTTTCTTT

j_call: TRBJ2-2
v_call: TRBV7-8
clone_size: few
d_call: .
cdr3_aa: CASSLTGLTNTGELFF
cdr3_nt: TGTGCCAGCAGCTTAACGGGACTGACAAACACCGGGGAGCTGTTTTTT